This TCR beta chain was captured by sequencing in a study of blood T cell repertoires in COVID-19. Overall study context: T cells, B-cell-depleted T cells, or PBMCs supplied cDNA or gDNA.

Some clones are missing from TCRdb's copy, which holds only in-frame ones; the method was immunoSEQ multiplex PCR. The top ten clones hold around 9.9% of a sample with about 120,000 clones, about 85% of them seen once. Germline CDR1 is MNHNY and CDR2 is SVGAGI (reference sequence). V lost 7 bases and J lost 3; bases outside the gene matches: 7. The CDR3 sequence is 15 residues long. The sequence was collected from a man older than 75 with acute or convalescent COVID-19. The sequencing input was peripheral blood. The chain carries TRBV6-6 and TRBJ1-3, with 9 bases aligning to TRBD1. CDR3 DNA: TGTGCCAGCAATGAACAGGGGGCTGATGGAAACACCATATATTTT. Translated: CASNEQGADGNTIYF.